Listed here are 8 T cell receptor beta chains from one sample, sequenced in a study of Ad26.COV2.S vaccination and SARS-CoV-2 variants. Libraries were prepared by immunoSEQ multiplex PCR; TCRdb keeps only in-frame clonotypes and omits some of them. The sample lists 360,000 or so clones, 89% occurring once. Treatment of the sample: approximately 18 received Ad26.COV2.S at low or high dose, single or two shots; about 5 received placebo; per-sample allocation not given. Sampling occurred on day 63 after the first vaccine or placebo injection. The starting material was peripheral blood, obtained in a trial of Ad26.COV2.S vaccine versus placebo. Source of these receptors: a person between 18 and 60 years old who received the Ad26.COV2.S COVID-19 vaccine or a placebo.

This clone was counted a single time. V and J are TRBV6-6 and TRBJ2-7, with 9 bases matching TRBD1. V trimming: 6 bases; J trimming: 7 bases; junction bases outside the gene matches: 7. Germline lookup yields CDR1 MNHNY and CDR2 SVGAGI (reference sequence). The CDR3 is 13 amino acids. CDR3 residues: CASRLGQGREQYF. The DNA of the CDR3 is TGTGCCAGCAGGCTAGGACAGGGGCGGGAGCAGTACTTC.

V and J are TRBV6-1 and TRBJ2-1; no clear D. The germline CDR1 and CDR2 sequences are MNHNS and SASEGT. The V gene lost 0 bases and the J gene lost 10 bases, with 13 bases spanning the gap. The CDR3 covers 14 residues. Here the CDR3 reads CASSEAEELREQFF. The CDR3 nucleotides are TGTGCCAGCAGTGAAGCTGAGGAGCTCAGGGAGCAGTTCTTC.

The chain employs TRBV9 and TRBJ2-1; TRBD2 matches at 7 bases. V gave up 2 bases and J gave up 0 bases; unmatched junction bases: 11. The CDR3 has 18 residues. Germline V lookup: CDR1 SGDLS, CDR2 YYNGEE. The chain's CDR3 is CASSVGVSGGSSYNEQFF. The DNA for the CDR3 is TGTGCCAGCAGCGTGGGGGTGTCGGGCGGGAGCTCCTACAATGAGCAGTTCTTC.

This chain connects TRBV6-1 to TRBJ2-7; perhaps TRBD2 as D (6 bases). Germline loops: CDR1 MNHNS, CDR2 SASEGT. V was pared by 3 bases and J by 0 bases, with 15 bases between. This CDR3 has 16 amino acids. The CDR3, as DNA: TGTGCCAGCAGTGAGACCGTTCCTAGCGTCTCCTACGAGCAGTACTTC. It translates to CASSETVPSVSYEQYF.

CDR3 in DNA: TGTGCCAGCAGCCCCCTGACAAGCTCCTACGAGCAGTACTTC. Translation: CASSPLTSSYEQYF. The chain couples TRBV7-9 to TRBJ2-7; no firm D call. CDR1 is SEHNR and CDR2 is FQNEAQ in the germline V gene (reference sequence). The CDR3 spans 14 residues. V was clipped by 5 bases and J by 0 bases, with 11 bases between them.

The chain employs TRBV18 and TRBJ2-1; TRBD2 might be the D (6 bases). CDR3 length equals 15 residues. The ends were cut back, 3 bases at V and 7 bases at J, with 16 bases in the middle. Looked up from germline, CDR1 is KGHSH and CDR2 is LQKENI. The CDR3 nucleotides read TGTGCCAGCTCACCTTCCCTCGGGAGTGGTAATGAGCAGTTCTTC. This encodes CASSPSLGSGNEQFF.

The chain carries TRBV7-2 and TRBJ2-5, with D tentatively TRBD1 (5 bases). The germline V and J ends were trimmed by 5 bases and 6 bases, with 13 bases remaining between them. The germline V gene has CDR1 SGHTA and CDR2 FQGNSA. This CDR3 contains 13 residues. The DNA for the CDR3 is TGTGCCAGCAGCCAAGGCCACAGGCAGACCCAGTACTTC. Translation: CASSQGHRQTQYF.

The rearrangement joins TRBV28 to TRBJ1-2; D remains unclear. In germline, CDR1 is MDHEN, CDR2 SYDVKM. The CDR3 covers 14 residues. The V and J ends lost 5 bases and 0 bases respectively, with 10 bases between them. The CDR3 DNA reads as TGTGCCAGCAGTCCGGGCAATTCTAACTATGGCTACACCTTC. This gives the protein CASSPGNSNYGYTF.